This TCR beta chain stems from a study of T-cell reconstitution after alpha-beta-depleted transplantation in children. This clonotype was counted at least ten times. In germline, CDR1 is WSHSY, CDR2 SAAADI. With V trimmed by 3 bases and J by 6 bases, 9 bases remained unmatched. The CDR3 has 15 residues. Unique molecular identifiers were used in preparing the TCRbeta library. TCRdb fed the PCR reads into MiXCR, producing one record per CDR3 protein. The sample shows about 110,000 distinct CDR3 sequences, 9% to 12% of them seen only once. The V gene is TRBV10-2, the J gene TRBJ2-7; 9 positions agree with TRBD1. The clonotype comes from a human donor who donated a stem cell graft to a child with acute lymphoblastic leukemia. The sequenced sample was PBMCs from the stem cell graft donor, obtained from the stem cell graft. CDR3 nucleotides: TGCGCCAGCAGTGATTCCGGGACAGGGAGGATCGAGCAGTACTTC. This gives the protein CASSDSGTGRIEQYF.